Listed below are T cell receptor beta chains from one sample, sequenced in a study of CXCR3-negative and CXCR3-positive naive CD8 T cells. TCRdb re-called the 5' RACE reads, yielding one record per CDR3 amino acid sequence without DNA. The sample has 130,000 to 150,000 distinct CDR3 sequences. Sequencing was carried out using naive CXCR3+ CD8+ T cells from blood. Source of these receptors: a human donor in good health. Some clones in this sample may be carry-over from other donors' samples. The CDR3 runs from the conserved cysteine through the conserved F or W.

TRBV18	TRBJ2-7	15	CASSPPASSVYEQYF
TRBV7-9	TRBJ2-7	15	CASSRPGTGDYEQYF
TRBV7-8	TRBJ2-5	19	CASSLGHALSGRAVVTQYF
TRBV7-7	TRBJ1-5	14	CASSYRDTNQPQHF
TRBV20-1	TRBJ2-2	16	CSASFSGDRVGGELFF
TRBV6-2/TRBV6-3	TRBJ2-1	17	CASSPVQLAGGDNEQFF
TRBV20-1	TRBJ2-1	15	CSARDLRAPYNEQFF
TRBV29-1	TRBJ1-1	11	CSVGLDTEAFF
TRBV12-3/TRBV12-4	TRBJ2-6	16	CASSSGPPLGANVLTF
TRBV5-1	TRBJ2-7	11	CASSRSYEQYF
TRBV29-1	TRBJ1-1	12	CSVATVNTEAFF
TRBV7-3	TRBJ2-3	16	CASSLGLGRSTDTQYF
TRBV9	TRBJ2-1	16	CASSVPTGTGHNEQFF
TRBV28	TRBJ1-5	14	CASSWRNGNQPQHF
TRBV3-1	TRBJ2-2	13	CASGFTNTGELFF
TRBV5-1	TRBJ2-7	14	CASSLEAGGIEQYF
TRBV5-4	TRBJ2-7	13	CASSSGAGHEQYF
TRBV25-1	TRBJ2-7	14	CASSELTLVDEQYF
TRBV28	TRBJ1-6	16	CASSSSREAVNSPLHF
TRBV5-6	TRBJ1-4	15	CASSLAAGEDEKLFF
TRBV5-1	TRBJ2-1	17	CASSPRTSGGSYNEQFF
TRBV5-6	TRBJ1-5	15	CASSLGTAGDQPQHF
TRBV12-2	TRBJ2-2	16	CASRLVPGCHTGELFF
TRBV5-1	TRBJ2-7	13	CASSSTGSHEQYF
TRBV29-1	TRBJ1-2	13	CSVGGWDGEGYTF
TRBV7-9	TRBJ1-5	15	CASSLEGRGNQPQHF
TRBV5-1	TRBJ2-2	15	CASSLEGQRTGELFF
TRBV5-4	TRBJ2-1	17	CASRSGVSAGDHNEQFF
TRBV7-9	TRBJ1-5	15	CASSLGPYSNQPQHF
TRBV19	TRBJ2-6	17	CASSMWSGGSGANVLTF
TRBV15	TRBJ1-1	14	CATSGEQGNTEAFF
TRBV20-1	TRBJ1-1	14	CSALTGGGNTEAFF
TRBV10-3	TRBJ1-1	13	CAISLGDAQEAFF
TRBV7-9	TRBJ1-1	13	CASSSIGGTEAFF
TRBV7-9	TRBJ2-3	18	CASSLVNGLDRGLDTQYF
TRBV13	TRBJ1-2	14	CASSFQVVGDGYTF
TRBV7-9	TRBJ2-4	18	CASSLDEELAGAKNIQYF
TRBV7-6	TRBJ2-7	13	CASARGPSYEQYF
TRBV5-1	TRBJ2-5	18	CASSSAPLAGGDQETQYF
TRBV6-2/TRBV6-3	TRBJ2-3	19	CASISATSGGRSSTDTQYF
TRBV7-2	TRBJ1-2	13	CASSFGQNYGYTF
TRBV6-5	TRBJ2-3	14	CASSLEEGRDTQYF
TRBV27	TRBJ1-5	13	CASSLSPYQPQHF
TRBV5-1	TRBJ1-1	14	CASSLGFEETEAFF
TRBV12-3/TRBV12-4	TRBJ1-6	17	CASSLTAVEGTNSPLHF
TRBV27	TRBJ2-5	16	CASSSWTSGGYETQYF
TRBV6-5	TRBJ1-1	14	CASRPGQSNTEAFF
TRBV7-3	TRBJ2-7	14	CASSLGGSGYEQYF
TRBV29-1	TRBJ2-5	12	CSVDTGKETQYF
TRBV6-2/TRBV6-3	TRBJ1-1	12	CASSPSWTEAFF
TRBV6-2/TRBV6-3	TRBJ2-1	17	CASTLGGSGALHNEQFF
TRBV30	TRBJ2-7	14	CAWSVFGGSYEQYF
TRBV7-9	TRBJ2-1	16	CASSLRVGPRGNEQFF
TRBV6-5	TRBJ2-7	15	CASSYYAGSSYEQYF
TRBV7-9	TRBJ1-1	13	CASVQGWGTEAFF
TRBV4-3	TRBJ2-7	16	CASSQAWDRSSYEQYF
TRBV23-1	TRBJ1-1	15	CASSQSKRFRTEAFF
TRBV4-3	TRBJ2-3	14	CASSAGREPDTQYF